This T cell receptor (beta chain) was recovered during a study of T cell responses to AZD1222 COVID-19 vaccine. V was trimmed by 0 bases and J by 4 bases, leaving 10 bases between them. CDR3 length equals 14 residues. The germline gives CDR1 SGHRS, CDR2 YFSETQ. The repertoire was sequenced with immunoSEQ multiplex PCR; TCRdb's copy has only in-frame clones and lacks some. The table records roughly 180,000 clones, roughly 91% of them present only once. Study-wide points: Targeting of unmutated variant regions was reportedly seen in nearly half of spike-specific TCRs.

A remark on this clone: Its target is not known.

Sample: peripheral blood, taken 28 days after the second dose of the MenACWY control vaccine. The sequence was collected from an adult who received the MenACWY meningococcal vaccine as a control. This chain connects TRBV5-1 to TRBJ1-1, with D hard to call. CDR3 protein: CASSLEEGGTEAFF. As DNA, the CDR3 is TGCGCCAGCAGCTTGGAGGAGGGTGGCACTGAAGCTTTCTTT.